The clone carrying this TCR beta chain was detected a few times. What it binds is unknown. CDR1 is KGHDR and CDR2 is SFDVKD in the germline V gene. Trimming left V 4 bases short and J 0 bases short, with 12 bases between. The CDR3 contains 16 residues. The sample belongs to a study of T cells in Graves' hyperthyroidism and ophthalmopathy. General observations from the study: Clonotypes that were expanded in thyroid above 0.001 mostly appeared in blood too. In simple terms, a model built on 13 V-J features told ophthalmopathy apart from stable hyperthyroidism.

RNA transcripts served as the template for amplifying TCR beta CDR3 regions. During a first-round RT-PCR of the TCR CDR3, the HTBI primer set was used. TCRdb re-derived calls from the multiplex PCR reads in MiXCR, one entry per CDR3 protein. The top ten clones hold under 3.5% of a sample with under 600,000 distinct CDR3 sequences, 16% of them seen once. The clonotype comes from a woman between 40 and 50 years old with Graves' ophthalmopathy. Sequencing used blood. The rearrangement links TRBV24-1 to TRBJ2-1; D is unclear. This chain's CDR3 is CATSEPRGGSYNEQFF. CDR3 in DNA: TGTGCCACCAGTGAGCCTAGAGGCGGCTCCTACAATGAGCAGTTCTTC.